This TCR beta chain was obtained from a study of cytomegalovirus exposure and HLA in healthy donors. The V end lost 4 bases, the J end lost 4 bases, and 26 bases lay between the germline ends. The CDR3 is 19 amino acids. The germline V gene encodes CDR1 SGHVS and CDR2 FQNEAQ. The donors formed part of the roughly 120-subject validation cohort, distinct from the 666-subject first cohort. The protocol was immunoSEQ multiplex PCR, while the TCRdb copy is restricted to in-frame clones and leaves out a portion. The table records over 90,000 clones, roughly 94% of them present only once. This chain uses TRBV7-8 with TRBJ2-1; a possible D gene is TRBD2 (5 bases). The source material was PBMCs. The sequence was collected from a young woman in good health and CMV-seronegative. CDR3 sequence: CASSSLALLEPFAYNEQFF. The CDR3 DNA follows: TGTGCCAGCAGCTCACTGGCCCTACTAGAACCTTTTGCATACAATGAGCAGTTCTTC.